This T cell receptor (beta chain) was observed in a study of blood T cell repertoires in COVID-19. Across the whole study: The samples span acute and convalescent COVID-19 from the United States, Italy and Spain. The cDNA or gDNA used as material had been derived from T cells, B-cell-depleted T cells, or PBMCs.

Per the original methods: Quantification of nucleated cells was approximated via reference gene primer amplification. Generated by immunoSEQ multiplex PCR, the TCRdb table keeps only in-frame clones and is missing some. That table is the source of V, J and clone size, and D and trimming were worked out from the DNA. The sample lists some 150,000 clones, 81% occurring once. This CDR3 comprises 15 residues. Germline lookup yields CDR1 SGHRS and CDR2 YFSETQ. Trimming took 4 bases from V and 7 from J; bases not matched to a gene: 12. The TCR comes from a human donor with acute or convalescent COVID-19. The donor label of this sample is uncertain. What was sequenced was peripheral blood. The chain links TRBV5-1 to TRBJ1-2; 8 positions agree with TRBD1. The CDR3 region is CASSPPSGTGGGYTF. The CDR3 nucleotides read TGCGCCAGCAGCCCACCCTCGGGGACAGGCGGTGGCTACACCTTC.